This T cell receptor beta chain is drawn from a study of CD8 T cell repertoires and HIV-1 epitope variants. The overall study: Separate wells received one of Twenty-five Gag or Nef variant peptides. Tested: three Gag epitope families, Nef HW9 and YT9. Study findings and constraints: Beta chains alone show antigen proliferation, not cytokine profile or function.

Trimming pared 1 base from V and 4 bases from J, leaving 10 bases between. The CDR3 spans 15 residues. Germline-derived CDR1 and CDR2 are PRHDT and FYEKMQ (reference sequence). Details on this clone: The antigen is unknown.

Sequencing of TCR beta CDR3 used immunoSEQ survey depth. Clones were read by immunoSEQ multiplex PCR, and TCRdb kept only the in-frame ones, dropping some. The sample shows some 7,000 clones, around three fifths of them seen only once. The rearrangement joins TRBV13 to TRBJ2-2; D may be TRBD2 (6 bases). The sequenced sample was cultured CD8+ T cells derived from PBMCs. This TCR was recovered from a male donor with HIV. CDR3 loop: CASSLAGEATGELFF. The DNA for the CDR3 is TGTGCCAGCAGCTTAGCGGGAGAGGCCACCGGGGAGCTGTTTTTT.